This TCR beta chain came from a study of technical replicates of blood from several donors. Sequencing was performed with immunoSEQ multiplex PCR; in TCRdb, only in-frame clones are kept and a portion is missing. This sample yields some 60,000 clones, of which 85% to 90% are seen a single time; approximately 5% belongs to the top ten. Germline CDR1 LGHNA, CDR2 YSLEER. The J segment lost 0 bases and the V segment lost 0 bases, leaving 6 bases of the junction unmatched. The CDR3 runs 17 residues. The sequence derives from a human donor in good health. Some clones in this sample may be carry-over from other donors' samples. This chain uses TRBV4-3 with TRBJ2-3; 7 nucleotides match TRBD2. Sequences were obtained from PBMCs. The CDR3 protein is CASSQDLYSGSTDTQYF. CDR3 bases: TGCGCCAGCAGCCAAGATCTGTATAGCGGGAGCACAGATACGCAGTATTTT.